This T cell receptor (beta chain) appears in the sequencing data of a study of blood T cell repertoires in COVID-19. Looking at the study overall: Sample material is recorded as cDNA or gDNA derived from T cells, B-cell-depleted T cells, or PBMCs.

As handled by the study authors: For nucleated cells, counts were estimated from reference gene primer amplification. Generated by immunoSEQ multiplex PCR, the TCRdb table keeps only in-frame clones and is missing some. The DNA gave D and trimming, while V, J and clone size come from that table. The sample contains about 160,000 clones, 81% of which appear only once. Germline trimming cut 4 bases from V and 1 base from J; bases unmatched to any gene: 9. In germline, CDR1 is SGHVS, CDR2 FQNEAQ. The CDR3 contains 16 residues. Across roughly 25 US areas, participants ranged in age from roughly 18 to 95 years. Allocation to cohorts depended on clinical history reported by the participants.

The chain has TRBV7-8 and TRBJ1-2, with 7 positions matching TRBD1. Sample: PBMCs or T cells enriched from blood (not recorded which). This receptor was taken from a woman in her forties with acute COVID-19. CDR3 sequence: CASSSEGAGLNYGYTF. The CDR3 DNA reads TGTGCCAGCAGCTCGGAGGGGGCAGGGCTTAACTATGGCTACACCTTC.